This TCR beta chain was captured in a study of blood T cell repertoires in COVID-19. Study background: Spain, Italy and the United States supplied samples that represented acute and convalescent COVID-19. The analysed material was cDNA or gDNA that came from T cells, B-cell-depleted T cells, or PBMCs.

Germline loops: CDR1 DFQATT, CDR2 SNEGSKA (reference sequence). The V and J ends lost 3 bases and 4 bases respectively, with 15 bases between them. This CDR3 is 14 amino acids long. Under the authors' procedure: Nucleated cell number was recorded as an estimate derived from reference gene primer amplification. TCRdb's copy holds only in-frame clones and misses some; the assay was immunoSEQ multiplex PCR. From that table come the V and J calls and clone size; the DNA was used to work out D and trimming. The sample lists approximately 500,000 clones, around 85% seen once, with 3.2% in the top ten. The sequencing input was peripheral blood. The genes are TRBV20-1 and TRBJ1-2; weak D call: TRBD1 (6 bases). This TCR was recovered from a human donor in a cohort sampled during active COVID-19. Here the CDR3 reads CSASRGGSLYGYTF. DNA of the CDR3: TGCAGTGCTAGTCGGGGGGGCTCCCTCTATGGCTACACCTTC.